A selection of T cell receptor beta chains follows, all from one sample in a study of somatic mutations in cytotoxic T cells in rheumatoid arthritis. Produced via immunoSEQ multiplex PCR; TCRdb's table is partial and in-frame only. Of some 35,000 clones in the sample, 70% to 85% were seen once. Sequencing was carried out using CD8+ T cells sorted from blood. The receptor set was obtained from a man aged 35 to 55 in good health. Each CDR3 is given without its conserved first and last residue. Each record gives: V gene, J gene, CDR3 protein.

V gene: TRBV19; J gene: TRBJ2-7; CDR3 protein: ASSIDPYEQY
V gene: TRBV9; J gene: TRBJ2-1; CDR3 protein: ASSVLGLVYNEQF
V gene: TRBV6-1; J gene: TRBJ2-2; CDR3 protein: ASSEYGGGSTGELF
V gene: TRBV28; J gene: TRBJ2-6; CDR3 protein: ASSRANGANVLT
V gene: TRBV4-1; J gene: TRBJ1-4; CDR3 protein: ASSQERQATNEKLF
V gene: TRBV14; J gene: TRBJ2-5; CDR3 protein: ASSQYAGDIETQY
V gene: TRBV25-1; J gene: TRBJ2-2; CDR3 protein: PLGGQFPGELF
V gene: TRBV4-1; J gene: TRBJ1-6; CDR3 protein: ASSQAPPGHINSPLH
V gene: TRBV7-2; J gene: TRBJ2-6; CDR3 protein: ASSLAGLAGVSSGANVLT
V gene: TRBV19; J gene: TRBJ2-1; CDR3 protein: ASRSTSVTYNEQF
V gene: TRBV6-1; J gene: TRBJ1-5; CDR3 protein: ATIKGGDSDQPQH
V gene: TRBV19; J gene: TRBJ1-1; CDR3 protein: ASGPKIGGTEAF
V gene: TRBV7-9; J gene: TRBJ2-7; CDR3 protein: ASSQLQGSSYEQY
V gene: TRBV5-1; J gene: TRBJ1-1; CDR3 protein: ASSLAGGNTEAF
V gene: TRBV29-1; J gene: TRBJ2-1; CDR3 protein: SSGLAEENEQF
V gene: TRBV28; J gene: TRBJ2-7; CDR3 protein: ASSPGLLEQY
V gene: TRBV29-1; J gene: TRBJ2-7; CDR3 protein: SVERGEGGSQY
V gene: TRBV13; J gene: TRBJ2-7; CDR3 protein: ASSAGTSGNYEQY
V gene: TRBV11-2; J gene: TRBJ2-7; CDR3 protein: ASSLGRGKY
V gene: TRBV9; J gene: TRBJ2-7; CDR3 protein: ASSVGLSGSYEQY
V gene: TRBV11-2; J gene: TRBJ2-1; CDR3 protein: ASSRDPTYNEQF
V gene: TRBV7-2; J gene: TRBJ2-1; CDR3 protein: ASSLEAGDIYNEQF
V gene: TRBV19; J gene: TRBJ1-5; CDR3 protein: ASIQTGKALSSNQPQH
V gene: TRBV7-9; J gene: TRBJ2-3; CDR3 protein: ASSGRWGSTDTQY
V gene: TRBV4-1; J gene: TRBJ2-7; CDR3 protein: ASSHVGRDEQY
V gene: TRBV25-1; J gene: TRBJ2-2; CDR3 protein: ASLKQGAGELF
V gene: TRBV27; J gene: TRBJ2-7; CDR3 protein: ASSLSGTGAGNEQY
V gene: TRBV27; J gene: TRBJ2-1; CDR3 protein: ASSRDRGNNEQF
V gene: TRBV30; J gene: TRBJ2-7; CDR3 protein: AWSSGTGSLEQY
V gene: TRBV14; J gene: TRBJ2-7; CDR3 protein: ASSRTGVLSEQY
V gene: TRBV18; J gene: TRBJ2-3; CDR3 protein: ASSRAVGLASTDTQY
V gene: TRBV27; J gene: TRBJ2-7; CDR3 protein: ASSLLGGSYEQY
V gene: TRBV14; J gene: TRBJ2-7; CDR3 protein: ASSQIAGGPFYEQY
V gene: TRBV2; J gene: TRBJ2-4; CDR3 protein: ASSELGQTSSH
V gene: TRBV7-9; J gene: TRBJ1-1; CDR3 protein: ASSLADLGTEAF
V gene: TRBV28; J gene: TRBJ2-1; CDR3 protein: ATRHSLPGTALNEQF
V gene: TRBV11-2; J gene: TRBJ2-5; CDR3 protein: ASSFRDWQETQY
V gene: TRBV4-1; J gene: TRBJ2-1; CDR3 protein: ASSSEDGSEDNEQF
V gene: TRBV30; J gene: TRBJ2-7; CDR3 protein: AWSAGTEQY
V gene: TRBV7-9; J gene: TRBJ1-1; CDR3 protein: ASSFRADPLFEAF
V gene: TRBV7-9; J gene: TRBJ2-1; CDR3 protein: ASSLSNEQF
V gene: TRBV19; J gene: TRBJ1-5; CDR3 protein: ASSIVSGRGFGPQH
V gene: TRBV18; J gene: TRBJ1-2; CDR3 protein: ASSLPPGQGSYGYT
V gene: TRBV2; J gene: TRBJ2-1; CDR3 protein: ASSERDEQF
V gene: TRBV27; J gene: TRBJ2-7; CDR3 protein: ASSLGLANAYEQY
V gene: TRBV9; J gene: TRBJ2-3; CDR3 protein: ASSVSGLYTDTQY
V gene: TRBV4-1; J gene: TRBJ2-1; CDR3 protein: ASSQVNAEQF
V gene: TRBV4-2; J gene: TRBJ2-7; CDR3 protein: ASSQYSGTSGAYEQY
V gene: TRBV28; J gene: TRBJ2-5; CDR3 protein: ASGGLARETQY
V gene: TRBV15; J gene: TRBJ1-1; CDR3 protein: ATTVGGTNTEAF
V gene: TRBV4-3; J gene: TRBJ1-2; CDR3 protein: ASSQAAGNYGYT
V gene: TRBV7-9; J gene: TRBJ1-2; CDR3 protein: ASSLGETGGWYGYT